These 10 T cell receptor beta chains originate from one sample sequenced in a study of CD8 T cells in ankylosing spondylitis. Using its own MiXCR run on the 5' RACE reads, TCRdb lists one record per CDR3 protein. The sample contains some 270,000 distinct CDR3 sequences, over 15% of which appear only once. Sequencing input: blood, either unsorted or a sorted T cell fraction (not recorded which). The receptors were sampled from a male donor with ankylosing spondylitis or in good health (not recorded which).

This clonotype has only a few counts. The chain carries TRBV29-1 and TRBJ2-7; 10 bases are a match to TRBD2. Germline assignment: CDR1 SQVTM and CDR2 ANQGSEA. This CDR3 is built from 14 residues. The V segment lost 1 base and the J segment 2 bases; nucleotides outside the gene matches: 2. The CDR3 here is CSVEGLAGAYEQYF. CDR3 DNA sequence: TGCAGCGTTGAAGGGCTAGCGGGGGCCTACGAGCAGTACTTC.

A note on this clonotype: A read error is possible here, since a much larger clone lies one base away. The gene calls are TRBV11-1 and TRBJ2-4; TRBD2 matches 7 bases. CDR1 is SGHAT, CDR2 FQDESV, per germline (reference sequence). The CDR3 is 15 amino acids. The DNA of the CDR3 is TGTGCCAGCAGCTTAGCTCCGGGAGGCAAAAACATTCAGAACTTC. Encoded protein: CASSLAPGGKNIQNF.

This clonotype was recorded once. The CDR3 protein is CASSLRTGHSTQYF. The CDR3 nucleotides are TGTGCCAGCAGCTTGAGGACAGGGCATTCGACCCAGTACTTC. The rearrangement joins TRBV5-6 to TRBJ2-5, with 8 bases aligning to TRBD1. V trimming: 1 base; J trimming: 7 bases; junction bases outside the gene matches: 6. The CDR3 runs 14 residues. CDR1 and CDR2 (germline): SGHDT, YYEEEE.

This clonotype occurred many times. The rearrangement joins TRBV4-1 to TRBJ2-5, with unresolved D. The CDR3 covers 14 residues. V lost 5 bases and J lost 2, with 12 bases in between. Germline CDR1 MGHRA, CDR2 YSYEKL. The CDR3 DNA reads TGCGCCAGCAGCACCACGGCTTTACAAGAGACCCAGTACTTC. Translated, it gives CASSTTALQETQYF.

There are many counts of this clonotype. The chain employs TRBV5-1 and TRBJ2-7; tentative D call: TRBD1 (5 bases). Germline V lookup: CDR1 SGHRS, CDR2 YFSETQ. V was pared by 0 bases and J by 6 bases, with 10 bases between. This CDR3 spans 13 amino acids. The CDR3, as DNA: TGCGCCAGCAGCTTGGAAGGGGTAGGCGAGCAGTACTTC. This encodes CASSLEGVGEQYF.

This clonotype was found once. V gene TRBV11-2 combines with J gene TRBJ2-1; 15 bases map to TRBD2. Unmatched junction bases numbered 1, after V lost 1 base and J lost 3 bases. The CDR3 has 17 residues. The V gene's germline CDR1 is SGHAT and CDR2 FQNNGV. The CDR3 nucleotides read TGTGCCAGCAGCTTAGGGGGACTAGCGGGAGGCTACAATGAGCAGTTCTTC. As protein: CASSLGGLAGGYNEQFF.

In its sample, this clonotype was seen a few times. This chain uses TRBV5-1 with TRBJ2-5; a weak D match, TRBD2 (6 bases). Germline assignment: CDR1 SGHRS and CDR2 YFSETQ. This CDR3 spans 18 amino acids. V shed 0 bases and J shed 2 bases, with 20 bases lying between them. The CDR3 nucleotides read TGCGCCAGCAGCTTGGCCCGGTATACTTTCGGGGGACAAGAGACCCAGTACTTC. The encoded protein is CASSLARYTFGGQETQYF.

V and J are TRBV11-1 and TRBJ2-7; tentative D call: TRBD1 (5 bases). Germline assignment: CDR1 SGHAT and CDR2 FQDESV (reference sequence). Trimming stripped 5 bases from V and 3 bases from J, with 14 bases between. The CDR3 length is 14 residues. The CDR3 loop reads CASSHRQNRYEQYF. CDR3 DNA sequence: TGTGCCAGCAGCCATCGACAGAATCGCTACGAGCAGTACTTC.

This clonotype was seen a handful of times. V gene TRBV9 combines with J gene TRBJ2-7; D not resolved. The length of the CDR3 is 14 residues. CDR1 is SGDLS, CDR2 YYNGEE, per germline. Trimming took off 0 bases at V and 3 bases at J, with 10 bases between the two ends. The DNA of the CDR3 is TGTGCCAGCAGCGTAGCTGGGTGGGACTACGAGCAGTACTTC. It yields the protein CASSVAGWDYEQYF.

The chain couples TRBV9 to TRBJ1-1; perhaps TRBD1 as D (6 bases). In germline, CDR1 is SGDLS, CDR2 YYNGEE. The ends were cut back, 2 bases at V and 3 bases at J, with 17 bases in the middle. This CDR3 is 16 amino acids long. The CDR3, as DNA: TGTGCCAGCAGCGTGAACAGGGATCGTATAGACACTGAAGCTTTCTTT. Protein product: CASSVNRDRIDTEAFF.